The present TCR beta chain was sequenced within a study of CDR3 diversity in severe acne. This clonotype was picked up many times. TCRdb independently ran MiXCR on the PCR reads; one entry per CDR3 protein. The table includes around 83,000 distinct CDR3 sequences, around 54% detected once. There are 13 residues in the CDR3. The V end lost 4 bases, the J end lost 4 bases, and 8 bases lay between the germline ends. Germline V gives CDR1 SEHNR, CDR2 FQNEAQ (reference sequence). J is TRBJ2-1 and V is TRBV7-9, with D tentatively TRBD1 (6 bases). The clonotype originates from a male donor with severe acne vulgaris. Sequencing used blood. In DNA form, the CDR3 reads TGTGCCAGCAGCTACACAGGGTACAATGAGCAGTTCTTC. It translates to CASSYTGYNEQFF.